This T cell receptor (beta chain) originates from a study of blood T cell repertoires in COVID-19. Assay: immunoSEQ multiplex PCR; the TCRdb copy retains only in-frame clones and omits some. This table has 20,000 to 30,000 clones, 82% appearing once. Sequenced sample: peripheral blood. This TCR derives from a human donor in a cohort sampled during active COVID-19.

The CDR3, as DNA: TGTGCCAGCAGCCAAGTTGACAGGGAAGGCGGGGAGCTGTTTTTT. Translated: CASSQVDREGGELFF. The rearrangement links TRBV4-2 to TRBJ2-2; 7 bases align to TRBD1. V was clipped by 1 base and J by 7 bases; unmatched bases: 6. This CDR3 comprises 15 residues. Germline assignment: CDR1 LGHNA and CDR2 YNFKEQ.